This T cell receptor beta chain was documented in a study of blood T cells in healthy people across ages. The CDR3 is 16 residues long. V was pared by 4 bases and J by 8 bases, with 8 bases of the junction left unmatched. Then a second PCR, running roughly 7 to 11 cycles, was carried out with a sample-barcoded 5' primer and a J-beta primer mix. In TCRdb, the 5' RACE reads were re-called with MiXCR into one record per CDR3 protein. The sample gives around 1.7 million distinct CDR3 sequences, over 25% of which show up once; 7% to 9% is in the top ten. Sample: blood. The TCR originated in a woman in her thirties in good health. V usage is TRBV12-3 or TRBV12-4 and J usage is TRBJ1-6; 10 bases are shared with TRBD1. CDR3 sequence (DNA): TGTGCCAGCAGTTATTCCGGGACAGGGGTGCATTCACCCCTCCACTTT. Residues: CASSYSGTGVHSPLHF.